This is a list of T cell receptor beta chains from one sample in a study of glioma-infiltrating T cells. TCRdb re-called the multiplex PCR reads through MiXCR, storing one row per CDR3 protein. Among roughly 200,000 distinct CDR3 sequences listed, over 30% were seen once. Sequencing was carried out using glioma tissue, nonneoplastic brain tissue, or PBMCs (not recorded which). These receptors all come from a human donor with low-grade glioma or glioblastoma, undergoing nonglioma brain surgery, or in good health (not recorded which). The CDR3 runs from the conserved cysteine through the conserved F or W. A D gene is named only where the DNA matches it firmly. Some rows mark clone size as missing; the rest say once, few, many or name a class of expanded clone.

>many|TRBV7-9|TRBD2|TRBJ2-1
TGTGCCAGCAGCTTATTCAGTAGCGGGGCGGTGGATGAGCAGTTCTTC
CASSLFSSGAVDEQFF
>many|TRBV6-5|-|TRBJ2-3
TGTGCCAGCAGTTACTTTCGGACAGATACGCAGTATTTT
CASSYFRTDTQYF
>-|TRBV27|TRBD2|TRBJ2-7
TGTGCCAGCAGTTTACATGCGGGAGGGCATGCCAATGAGCAGTACTTC
CASSLHAGGHANEQYF
>-|TRBV28|-|TRBJ2-7
TGTGTTAGCAGTTACTCGATTTCACTCTTGTACGAGCAGTACTTC
CVSSYSISLLYEQYF
>-|TRBV27|TRBD2|TRBJ2-1
TGTGCCAGCAGTTTCAGGGAGGGCTCCTACAATGAGCAGTTCTTC
CASSFREGSYNEQFF
>many|TRBV7-7|-|TRBJ2-2
TGTGCCAGCAGCTTAGACAGGTTTGGAACCGGGGAGCTGTTTTTT
CASSLDRFGTGELFF
>many|TRBV7-8|-|TRBJ1-1
TGTGCCAGCAGCTTATCCGGGACTCCGTACACTGAAGCTTTCTTT
CASSLSGTPYTEAFF
>many|TRBV18|-|TRBJ1-1
TGTGCCAGCTTCGGCGGGGTTCGAACTGAAGCTTTCTTT
CASFGGVRTEAFF
>few|TRBV18|TRBD2|TRBJ2-7
TGTGCCAGCTCACCAAAAGCGGGGGCCGTCTACGAGCAGTACTTC
CASSPKAGAVYEQYF
>-|TRBV7-2|-|TRBJ2-2
TGTGCCAGCCAGGGACGGGGGGCCGACACCGGGGAGCTGTTTTTT
CASQGRGADTGELFF
>-|TRBV19|-|TRBJ1-2
TGTGCCAGTACCGTGGGGGATCTAGGCTACACCTTC
CASTVGDLGYTF
>many|TRBV20-1|-|TRBJ1-3
TGCAGTGCTCCGACAGATTTAAACACCATATATTTT
CSAPTDLNTIYF
>many|TRBV24-1|-|TRBJ2-1
TGTGCCACCAGAGGCTCGGGAGAGAAAAATGAGCAGTTCTTC
CATRGSGEKNEQFF
>-|TRBV6-1|TRBD2|TRBJ2-1
TGTGCCAGCAGTTCTCTCTCGACTAGCGGGGGGGCCTACAATGAGCAGTTCTTC
CASSSLSTSGGAYNEQFF
>-|TRBV10-3|TRBD2|TRBJ2-3
TGTGCCATCAGGGAGACTAGCGGGAAAAGGGCAGATACGCAGTATTTT
CAIRETSGKRADTQYF
>few|TRBV11-2|-|TRBJ1-2
TGTGCCACCAAATCGAGGCGGGACCGAGCTAACTATGGCTACACCTTC
CATKSRRDRANYGYTF
>few|TRBV7-3|TRBD1|TRBJ2-5
TGTGCCAGCAGTTCGGACAGGGGAGAGACCCAGTACTTC
CASSSDRGETQYF
>many|TRBV20-1|-|TRBJ2-7
TGCAGTGCTAGTGAGAGAGCCTACGAGCAGTACTTC
CSASERAYEQYF
>many|TRBV27|TRBD2|TRBJ2-1
TGTGCCAGCAATGGGGGGGACTCTTACAATGAGCAGTTCTTC
CASNGGDSYNEQFF
>once|TRBV3-1|TRBD1|TRBJ2-1
TGTGCCAGCAGCCAAGATACAGGGGGCGCAACCGAGCAGTTCTTC
CASSQDTGGATEQFF
>many|TRBV7-2|-|TRBJ2-1
TGTGCCAGCAGCTTATCGTGGGCTCGGGGTAATGAGCAGTTCTTC
CASSLSWARGNEQFF
>many|TRBV6-2/TRBV6-3|TRBD2|TRBJ2-7
TGTGCCAACAGACCCACTAGCGCGCAGGAGCAGTACTTC
CANRPTSAQEQYF
>few|TRBV4-3|-|TRBJ2-7
TGCGCCAGCAGCCAAGAAAGCCGTCGTTCCTACGAGCAGTACTTC
CASSQESRRSYEQYF
>few|TRBV29-1|TRBD1|TRBJ1-3
TGCAGCGTTGATTTTGGGACAGGGGGAAACACCATATATTTT
CSVDFGTGGNTIYF
>few|TRBV10-3|TRBD2|TRBJ2-5
TGTGCCATCAGTGAGTCGGGGGAGGGCCGCGCCGAAGAGACCCAGTACTTC
CAISESGEGRAEETQYF
>few|TRBV9|TRBD2|TRBJ2-7
TGTGCCAGCAGCGTAACTAGCGGGCCCTACGAGCAGTACTTC
CASSVTSGPYEQYF
>many|TRBV7-3|-|TRBJ1-3
TGTGCCAGCAGCGCTGGACAGGGAAACACCATATATTTT
CASSAGQGNTIYF
>-|TRBV4-1|TRBD2|TRBJ2-5
TGCGCCAGCAGCCAAGATAAGGGTGGCGGGAGGGCCGGAGGAGAAGAGACCCAGTACTTC
CASSQDKGGGRAGGEETQYF
>many|TRBV6-1|-|TRBJ1-1
TGTGCCAGCAGTTCACCCGACAGGCCAGCTTTCTTT
CASSSPDRPAFF
>many|TRBV7-9|-|TRBJ1-1
TGTGCCAGCAGCTTATCAGCAGCAAGGACTGAAGCTTTCTTT
CASSLSAARTEAFF
>-|TRBV29-1|-|TRBJ1-2
TGCAGCGTTGAAGACGGCTCACGGAATTACTATGGCTACACCTTC
CSVEDGSRNYYGYTF
>few|TRBV19|-|TRBJ2-5
TGTGCCAGTAGTATAGTAGGGGTTCAAGAGACCCAGTACTTC
CASSIVGVQETQYF
>many|TRBV20-1|TRBD1|TRBJ2-7
TGCAGTGCTAGATTTGGGACAGCAAACTACGAGCAGTACTTC
CSARFGTANYEQYF
>-|TRBV20-1|TRBD1|TRBJ2-5
TGCAGTGCTGAGGGACAGGCCGCGCCAGAGACCCAGTACTTC
CSAEGQAAPETQYF
>many|TRBV2|TRBD1|TRBJ2-6
TGTGCCAGCAACCGGGACAGGGGAATCTCTGGGGCCAACGTCCTGACTTTC
CASNRDRGISGANVLTF
>few|TRBV11-2|TRBD2|TRBJ2-5
TGTGCCAGCAAAACCGGGACTAGCGGAGAGACCCAGTACTTC
CASKTGTSGETQYF
>-|TRBV12-3/TRBV12-4|TRBD2|TRBJ2-7
TGTGCCAGCAGTTTATCAGCGGGAGACCGTAGCGAGCAGTACTTC
CASSLSAGDRSEQYF
>few|TRBV29-1|TRBD1|TRBJ2-5
TGCAGCGTTGAAGCCGGGACAGTACAAGAGACCCAGTACTTC
CSVEAGTVQETQYF
>few|TRBV4-1|-|TRBJ2-7
TGCGCCAGCAGCCAAGTTCTTCTAGATCAATACGAGCAGTACTTC
CASSQVLLDQYEQYF
>many|TRBV11-1|-|TRBJ2-3
TGTGCCAGCAGCCGGACTTCTTCTGATACGCAGTATTTT
CASSRTSSDTQYF
>-|TRBV7-2|-|TRBJ2-7
TGTGCCAGCAGCTTAGGACTAGAGGCCTACGAGCAGTACTTC
CASSLGLEAYEQYF
>once|TRBV28|-|TRBJ2-5
TGTGCCAGCAGCCCATGGGCAGTAGACACAGAGACCCAGTACTTC
CASSPWAVDTETQYF
>many|TRBV7-8|-|TRBJ1-3
TGTGCCAGCAGCTTAGGATTTGGTTCTGGAAACACCATATATTTT
CASSLGFGSGNTIYF
>many|TRBV27|TRBD2|TRBJ2-1
TGTGCCAGCAGTAAGGGACTAGCGGGAACCAATGAGCAGTTCTTC
CASSKGLAGTNEQFF
>many|TRBV4-1|-|TRBJ1-1
TGCGCCAGCAGCCGACAGGCAACCGGCACTGAAGCTTTCTTT
CASSRQATGTEAFF
>many|TRBV7-9|-|TRBJ2-1
TGTGCCAGCAGCCCCATGGCGGAACTCTACAATGAGCAGTTCTTC
CASSPMAELYNEQFF
>-|TRBV27|-|TRBJ1-1
TGTGCCGGCAGTTTCTCAGGGTTGTCTTTAGCTGAAGCTTTCTTT
CAGSFSGLSLAEAFF
>few|TRBV29-1|TRBD1|TRBJ2-7
TGCAGCGTTGCCTATCGACAGGGCCGTTTATCCTACGAGCAGTACTTC
CSVAYRQGRLSYEQYF
>many|TRBV28|-|TRBJ2-1
TGTGCCAGCAGTTCAGGAGCAGCGCCGTCCTACAATGAGCAGTTCTTC
CASSSGAAPSYNEQFF
>few|TRBV10-3|-|TRBJ2-5
TGTGCCATCAGACAAGGAGAGACCCAGTACTTC
CAIRQGETQYF
>many|TRBV25-1|TRBD1|TRBJ2-5
TGTGCCTCGACAGGGCGACAGACCCAGTACTTC
CASTGRQTQYF
>many|TRBV20-1|TRBD1|TRBJ2-3
TGCAGTGCTAGAGCGCCTGGGGGACAGGGGGTTGTAGATACGCAGTATTTT
CSARAPGGQGVVDTQYF
>once|TRBV6-2/TRBV6-3|-|TRBJ1-1
TGTGCCAGCGGCTTTTATACAGGTGTCCCAGGAGCTTTCTTT
CASGFYTGVPGAFF
>many|TRBV18|-|TRBJ2-3
TGTGCCAGCTCACCACCTAACGGGGGAGGTACGCAGTATTTT
CASSPPNGGGTQYF
>many|TRBV6-1|-|TRBJ2-5
TGTGCCAGCAGGAGACTATCAACCTCACCAGAGACCCAGTACTTC
CASRRLSTSPETQYF
>-|TRBV28|-|TRBJ2-2
TGTGCCAGCAGACCGGACATTGGTGCTCCATCCGGGGAGCTGTTTTTT
CASRPDIGAPSGELFF
>many|TRBV28|-|TRBJ1-2
TGTGCCAGCAGTTTATCCTGGAGCTACACCTTC
CASSLSWSYTF
>-|TRBV7-3|TRBD1|TRBJ2-2
TGTGCCAGCAGTTTGGGACAGCCGAACACCGGGGAGCTGTTTTTT
CASSLGQPNTGELFF
>many|TRBV19|TRBD2|TRBJ2-1
TGTGCCAGTAGTTTTCAACTAGCGGGAGGTGGGGAGCAGTTCTTC
CASSFQLAGGGEQFF
>-|TRBV20-1|TRBD2|TRBJ2-7
TGCAGTGCTAGGGTTGGGACTAGCGGCCCCCCAGAGGAGCAGTACTTC
CSARVGTSGPPEEQYF